A single sample gave rise to the 25 T cell receptor beta chains below, sequenced in a study of T cells in Graves' hyperthyroidism and ophthalmopathy. RNA transcripts served as the template for amplifying TCR beta CDR3 regions. HTBI primers were used for first-round RT-PCR of the TCR CDR3. MiXCR, run by TCRdb on the multiplex PCR reads, gives a single entry per CDR3 protein. The sample consists of 350,000 to 400,000 distinct CDR3 sequences, approximately 20% of them appearing once. Sequencing was carried out using blood. Every receptor here comes from a young woman with Graves' hyperthyroidism.

The chain uses TRBV28 and TRBJ2-2; no definite D call. Trimming took 1 base from V and 6 from J, leaving 9 bases between them. The germline V gene encodes CDR1 MDHEN and CDR2 SYDVKM. CDR3 length: 14 amino acids. The CDR3 coding sequence is TGTGCCAGCAGTTTATCCCAGGCCGCCGGGGAGCTGTTTTTT. Its translation is CASSLSQAAGELFF. The variable domain in full, with the rest retrieved from reference TRBV28 and TRBJ2-2, is DVKVTQSSRYLVKRTGEKVFLECVQDMDHENMFWYRQDPGLGLRLIYFSYDVKMKEKGDIPEGYSVSREKKERFSLILESASTNQTSMYLCASSLSQAAGELFFGEGSRLTVL.

This chain links TRBV27 with TRBJ2-3, with D hard to call. The CDR3 spans 13 residues. V lost 6 bases and J lost 4, with 11 bases in between. Germline V CDR1 and CDR2: MNHEY, SMNVEV (reference sequence). The CDR3 nucleotides read TGTGCCAGCAGACGCGCCGGGTCAGATACGCAGTATTTT. As protein: CASRRAGSDTQYF.

Ten or more counts support this clonotype. The CDR3 loop reads CASSPSDRTTSVPYEQYF. CDR3 in DNA: TGTGCCAGCAGCCCCTCAGACCGGACGACTAGCGTCCCCTACGAGCAGTACTTC. The genes are TRBV7-8 and TRBJ2-7, with 8 bases fitting TRBD2. V was pared by 5 bases and J by 2 bases, with 17 bases of the junction left unmatched. CDR1 and CDR2 (germline): SGHVS, FQNEAQ. CDR3 length: 18 amino acids.

The CDR3 protein is CASSLPSAPSYGYTF. CDR3 coding DNA: TGTGCCAGCAGTTTACCGTCTGCACCCAGCTATGGCTACACCTTC. V is TRBV12-3 or TRBV12-4 and J is TRBJ1-2; D is unresolved. V was clipped by 2 bases and J by 4 bases, with 14 bases between them. The CDR3 consists of 15 residues.

At least ten counts were recorded for this clonotype. The rearrangement uses TRBV6-1 and TRBJ1-6; no definite D call. V shed 6 bases and J shed 0 bases, with 6 bases lying between them. CDR1 MNHNS and CDR2 SASEGT come from the germline V gene. The CDR3 extends over 14 amino acids. Here the CDR3 reads CASRSSSYNSPLHF. The CDR3 DNA is TGTGCCAGCAGATCAAGCTCCTATAATTCACCCCTCCACTTT.

This clonotype was recorded many times. This sequence joins TRBV7-8 and TRBJ2-5; 7 positions agree with TRBD1. Trimming at V came to 2 bases and at J to 4 bases, leaving 7 bases not matched to a gene. CDR1 and CDR2 from the germline V gene are SGHVS and FQNEAQ. The CDR3 sequence is 15 residues long. CDR3 DNA sequence: TGTGCCAGCAGCTTATCGAGACAGGGTACAGAGACCCAGTACTTC. This translates into CASSLSRQGTETQYF. The full variable domain, rest sourced from reference TRBV7-8 and TRBJ2-5, is GAGVSQSPRYKVAKRGQDVALRCDPISGHVSLFWYQQALGQGPEFLTYFQNEAQLDKSGLPSDRFFAERPEGSVSTLKIQRTQQEDSAVYLCASSLSRQGTETQYFGPGTRLLVL.

This clonotype was seen many times. The CDR3 DNA sequence: TGTGCCAGTACCCGATCGAGGTCTGGAAACACCATATATTTT. Translation gives CASTRSRSGNTIYF. The genes are TRBV19 and TRBJ1-3; D ambiguous. Germline V gives CDR1 LNHDA, CDR2 SQIVND (reference sequence). This CDR3 has 14 amino acids. Trimming took 7 bases from V and 1 from J, leaving 11 bases between them.

This clonotype showed up many times. The chain links TRBV9 to TRBJ2-5; 7 bases are shared with TRBD2. With V trimmed by 3 bases and J by 1 base, 6 bases remained unmatched. Per the germline V gene, CDR1 is SGDLS and CDR2 is YYNGEE. The CDR3 covers 15 residues. In DNA, the CDR3 is TGTGCCAGCAGCGCCCAGACGGGGGGCCAAGAGACCCAGTACTTC. This encodes CASSAQTGGQETQYF.

Many counts were recorded for this clonotype. This chain uses TRBV7-9 with TRBJ1-2, with a weak D call TRBD1 (5 bases). The germline V gene has CDR1 SEHNR and CDR2 FQNEAQ (reference sequence). The CDR3 extends over 14 amino acids. The V end lost 4 bases, the J end lost 7 bases, and 16 bases lay between the germline ends. CDR3 DNA sequence: TGTGCCAGCAGCTCCGGGGGGAATCGGCTTGGCTACACCTTC. Protein: CASSSGGNRLGYTF.

The chain links TRBV15 to TRBJ2-5, with unresolved D. V shed 0 bases and J shed 4 bases, with 12 bases lying between them. This CDR3 is 15 amino acids long. CDR1 LNHNV and CDR2 YYDKDF come from the germline V gene (reference sequence). CDR3 region: CATSREGQPGETQYF. The CDR3 bases are TGTGCCACCAGCAGAGAAGGCCAGCCCGGAGAGACCCAGTACTTC.

In its sample, this clonotype was seen many times. The chain joins TRBV18 to TRBJ2-5; 11 bases are a match to TRBD2. Germline CDR1 is KGHSH and CDR2 is LQKENI. The CDR3 length is 16 residues. V shed 3 bases and J 2 bases; nucleotides not matched to a gene: 5. The CDR3 sequence is CASSPGLAGSQETQYF. CDR3 nucleotides: TGTGCCAGCTCACCTGGACTAGCGGGTTCTCAAGAGACCCAGTACTTC.

The CDR3 DNA reads TGCAGTGCTTCCCGGGACCCCCAGGCGGCTTTCTTT. It is translated as CSASRDPQAAFF. This chain connects TRBV20-1 to TRBJ1-1, with D possibly TRBD1 on 5 matching bases. There are 12 residues in the CDR3. Germline V gives CDR1 DFQATT, CDR2 SNEGSKA (reference sequence). Trimming took off 5 bases at V and 11 bases at J, with 18 bases between the two ends.

This clonotype has just a few counts. The chain has TRBV20-1 and TRBJ1-2; tentatively, D is TRBD1 (5 bases). This CDR3 comprises 14 residues. Germline assignment: CDR1 DFQATT and CDR2 SNEGSKA (reference sequence). V was cut by 3 bases and J by 4 bases, with 15 bases left in between. Written as DNA, the CDR3 is TGCAGTGCTAGGGGGGGTGAAGGGAGCTATGGCTACACCTTC. Translating gives CSARGGEGSYGYTF.

To note about this clonotype: The junction shows a germline mismatch at one end, possibly a read error. The gene calls are TRBV24-1 and TRBJ2-2, with D tentatively TRBD2 (5 bases). Germline V gene data show CDR1 as KGHDR and CDR2 as SFDVKD. The CDR3 has 14 amino acids. The CDR3: CATSDLFHTGDLLF. The CDR3, as DNA: TGTGCCACCAGTGATTTGTTCCACACCGGGGATCTGTTGTTT.

This clonotype was observed many times. The chain employs TRBV27 and TRBJ1-5; no reliable D call. The length of the CDR3 is 14 residues. With 0 bases removed from V and 6 bases from J, the gap between germline ends came to 9 bases. Germline lookup yields CDR1 MNHEY and CDR2 SMNVEV (reference sequence). CDR3 in amino acids: CASSLSERGQPQHF. The CDR3 nucleotides read TGTGCCAGCAGTTTATCGGAGCGCGGTCAGCCCCAGCATTTT.

This clonotype was counted many times. The chain has TRBV29-1 and TRBJ2-5; 13 nucleotides line up with TRBD2. The V gene's germline CDR1 is SQVTM and CDR2 ANQGSEA. The CDR3 runs to 14 residues. Unmatched junction bases numbered 2, after V lost 6 bases and J lost 1 base. Here the CDR3 reads CSVGTSGAQETQYF. CDR3 nucleotides: TGCAGCGTCGGGACTAGCGGGGCCCAAGAGACCCAGTACTTC.

This clonotype appeared many times. The chain employs TRBV9 and TRBJ1-2; a weak D match, TRBD1 (5 bases). The germline V gene has CDR1 SGDLS and CDR2 YYNGEE. The CDR3 runs 16 residues. Trimming pared 0 bases from V and 5 bases from J, leaving 17 bases between. CDR3 sequence (DNA): TGTGCCAGCAGCGTAGGTGTGACAGTGGCCGAATATGGCTACACCTTC. Translation gives CASSVGVTVAEYGYTF.

Details on this clonotype: The germline gene is not matched at one end of the junction; a read error may be the cause. The rearrangement joins TRBV6-1 to TRBJ2-7; no reliable D call. The CDR3 length is 14 residues. Germline V gives CDR1 MNHNS, CDR2 SASEGT. Written as DNA, the CDR3 is TGTGCCAGCAGTGAAGCGCTTCGGTCCTACGATCAGTACTTC. Its protein is CASSEALRSYDQYF.

This clonotype was counted ten times or more. This chain connects TRBV20-1 to TRBJ1-2, with D uncertain. Trimming pared 6 bases from V and 2 bases from J, leaving 13 bases between. Germline V gives CDR1 DFQATT, CDR2 SNEGSKA (reference sequence). There are 13 residues in the CDR3. CDR3 residues: CSAKGLKNYGYTF. The DNA of the CDR3 is TGCAGTGCCAAAGGCCTTAAAAACTATGGCTACACCTTC.

This clonotype was detected ten times or more. The CDR3 DNA reads as TGTGCCATCAGTGAGCGGGACGGAGCCTACGAGCAGTACTTC. Protein sequence: CAISERDGAYEQYF. The rearrangement joins TRBV10-3 to TRBJ2-7; either TRBD1 or TRBD2 may fit D (5 bases each). V lost 2 bases and J lost 2, with 10 bases in between. Germline V gene data show CDR1 as ENHRY and CDR2 as SYGVKD. This CDR3 has 14 residues.

At least ten counts were recorded for this clonotype. The gene calls are TRBV7-9 and TRBJ2-2, with D tentatively TRBD2 (6 bases). Trimming shortened V by 5 bases and J by 4 bases, and 14 bases separated the two germline ends. The CDR3 is 15 amino acids. Germline V gives CDR1 SEHNR, CDR2 FQNEAQ (reference sequence). The CDR3 sequence: CASSLTGLSTGELFF. The CDR3 nucleotides are TGTGCCAGCAGCCTAACGGGACTTTCCACCGGGGAGCTGTTTTTT.

This clonotype has only a few counts. The V gene is TRBV13, the J gene TRBJ2-7; 8 bases line up with TRBD1. CDR1 PRHDT and CDR2 FYEKMQ come from the germline V gene (reference sequence). V was pared by 5 bases and J by 5 bases, with 8 bases of the junction left unmatched. There are 14 residues in the CDR3. The CDR3 protein is CASSQGTGENEQYF. In DNA, the CDR3 is TGTGCCAGCAGCCAGGGGACAGGTGAGAACGAGCAGTACTTC.

This clonotype was seen a handful of times. CDR3 sequence (DNA): TGTGCCAGCAGCCAGACGCGGGGGCAGAACACCGGGGAGCTGTTTTTT. As protein: CASSQTRGQNTGELFF. V is TRBV11-2 and J is TRBJ2-2; D perhaps matches TRBD2 (7 bases). The CDR3 consists of 16 residues. V lost 5 bases and J lost 1, with 14 bases in between. The V gene's germline CDR1 is SGHAT and CDR2 FQNNGV.

The rearrangement links TRBV24-1 to TRBJ1-1, with TRBD1 matching 7 bases. V was clipped by 3 bases and J by 11 bases; unmatched bases: 5. This CDR3 region has 12 residues. Germline lookup yields CDR1 KGHDR and CDR2 SFDVKD. CDR3 region: CATSDPTGDAFF. The CDR3 nucleotides read TGTGCCACCAGTGATCCCACAGGGGACGCTTTCTTT.

This clonotype appeared many times. The rearrangement joins TRBV27 to TRBJ1-5, with D possibly matching TRBD1 (6 bases). V gave up 4 bases and J gave up 2 bases, with 18 bases separating them. CDR1 is MNHEY, CDR2 SMNVEV, per germline (reference sequence). The CDR3 loop spans 17 amino acids. CDR3 protein: CASSSTPQGPGNQPQHF. CDR3 DNA sequence: TGTGCCAGCAGTTCGACCCCACAGGGTCCGGGCAATCAGCCCCAGCATTTT.